The rows below give T cell receptor beta chains drawn from one sample of a study of T cell responses to AZD1222 COVID-19 vaccine. Repertoires were generated with immunoSEQ multiplex PCR, while TCRdb's copy carries only in-frame clones and drops some. The data show roughly 130,000 clones, roughly nine tenths seen once. Sequenced here: peripheral blood, sampled on day 0 of AZD1222 vaccination. The origin of the receptors is an adult in good health. CDR3s include the opening cysteine and the closing phenylalanine or tryptophan. The D gene is left open where the match is weak. For some rows the clone size is stated as once, few or many, or as a class when expanded; others skip it.

j_gene: TRBJ2-1; v_gene: TRBV9; d_gene: .; abundance: .; CDR3nt: TGTGCCAGCAGCTTACAGGTGTACAATGAGCAGTTCTTC; CDR3aa: CASSLQVYNEQFF
j_gene: TRBJ2-3; v_gene: TRBV19; d_gene: .; abundance: .; CDR3nt: TGTGCCAGTAGACTAACCCCGACAGATACGCAGTATTTT; CDR3aa: CASRLTPTDTQYF
j_gene: TRBJ2-1; v_gene: TRBV3-1/TRBV3-2; d_gene: TRBD2; abundance: .; CDR3nt: TGTGCCAGCAGCCAAGAAAACGGGAGGGCCGGTAATGAGCAGTTCTTC; CDR3aa: CASSQENGRAGNEQFF
j_gene: TRBJ2-7; v_gene: TRBV20-1; d_gene: .; abundance: once; CDR3nt: TGCAGTGCCCTGGCGGGCTACGAGCAGTACTTC; CDR3aa: CSALAGYEQYF
j_gene: TRBJ2-1; v_gene: TRBV4-2; d_gene: .; abundance: .; CDR3nt: TGTGCCAGCAGCCAAGGCTCGACCAATGAGCAGTTCTTC; CDR3aa: CASSQGSTNEQFF
j_gene: TRBJ1-1; v_gene: TRBV2; d_gene: .; abundance: .; CDR3nt: TGTGCCAGCAGTGGGACCCCTGAAGCTTTCTTT; CDR3aa: CASSGTPEAFF
j_gene: TRBJ2-1; v_gene: TRBV2; d_gene: TRBD2; abundance: .; CDR3nt: TGTGCCAGCAGTGAAGGGCTAGCGGGAGGCTACAATGAGCAGTTCTTC; CDR3aa: CASSEGLAGGYNEQFF
j_gene: TRBJ1-1; v_gene: TRBV9; d_gene: .; abundance: .; CDR3nt: TGTGCCAGCAGCGGAGACTCGATTGAAGCTTTCTTT; CDR3aa: CASSGDSIEAFF
j_gene: TRBJ2-7; v_gene: TRBV5-6; d_gene: .; abundance: .; CDR3nt: TGTGCCAGCAGCTGGAACTACGAGCAGTACTTC; CDR3aa: CASSWNYEQYF
j_gene: TRBJ2-1; v_gene: TRBV7-9; d_gene: TRBD1; abundance: .; CDR3nt: TGTGCCAGCAGCCAACCGAGACAGGGTTTTGATGAGCAGTTCTTC; CDR3aa: CASSQPRQGFDEQFF
j_gene: TRBJ2-7; v_gene: TRBV5-6; d_gene: .; abundance: few; CDR3nt: TGTGCCAGCAGCTTGGGGACCGAGCAGTACTTC; CDR3aa: CASSLGTEQYF
j_gene: TRBJ1-2; v_gene: TRBV20-1; d_gene: .; abundance: .; CDR3nt: TGCAGTGCTAGTTCGGCAGGCCCTAACTATGGCTACACCTTC; CDR3aa: CSASSAGPNYGYTF
j_gene: TRBJ1-2; v_gene: TRBV27; d_gene: .; abundance: .; CDR3nt: TGTGCCAGCTCGACAGGACAATCCTATTCTAACTATGGCTACACCTTC; CDR3aa: CASSTGQSYSNYGYTF
j_gene: TRBJ2-7; v_gene: TRBV9; d_gene: .; abundance: .; CDR3nt: TGTGCCAGCAGCGTATTGGCTGGCTCCTACGAGCAGTACTTC; CDR3aa: CASSVLAGSYEQYF
j_gene: TRBJ2-1; v_gene: TRBV14; d_gene: .; abundance: .; CDR3nt: TGTGCCAGCAGCTACAGGACGGCCTACAATGAGCAGTTCTTC; CDR3aa: CASSYRTAYNEQFF
j_gene: TRBJ2-7; v_gene: TRBV6-1; d_gene: .; abundance: .; CDR3nt: TGTGCCAGCAGTGATTGGGACTACGAGCAGTACTTC; CDR3aa: CASSDWDYEQYF
j_gene: TRBJ1-5; v_gene: TRBV9; d_gene: .; abundance: .; CDR3nt: TGTGCCAGCAGTCGTTCGGGGGGCGGGTATCAGCCCCAGCATTTT; CDR3aa: CASSRSGGGYQPQHF
j_gene: TRBJ2-1; v_gene: TRBV27; d_gene: TRBD2; abundance: .; CDR3nt: TGTGCCAGCAGTTCGCGGGAGCAATCCTACAATGAGCAGTTCTTC; CDR3aa: CASSSREQSYNEQFF
j_gene: TRBJ2-1; v_gene: TRBV5-8; d_gene: TRBD2; abundance: once; CDR3nt: TGTGCCAGCAGCTTGGGGCTAGCGGGAACCTACAATGAGCAGTTCTTC; CDR3aa: CASSLGLAGTYNEQFF
j_gene: TRBJ1-4; v_gene: TRBV15; d_gene: .; abundance: few; CDR3nt: TGTGCCACCAGCGTTGTCCGGGTCGGGAATGAAAAACTGTTTTTT; CDR3aa: CATSVVRVGNEKLFF
j_gene: TRBJ2-5; v_gene: TRBV3-1/TRBV3-2; d_gene: .; abundance: .; CDR3nt: TGTGCCAGCAGCCAAGACGGGTCCAGGGAGACCCAGTACTTC; CDR3aa: CASSQDGSRETQYF
j_gene: TRBJ2-1; v_gene: TRBV12-2; d_gene: .; abundance: .; CDR3nt: TGTGCAAGTCGCTCAGGCGGTGATCACAATGAGCAGTTCTTC; CDR3aa: CASRSGGDHNEQFF
j_gene: TRBJ1-3; v_gene: TRBV6-1; d_gene: .; abundance: .; CDR3nt: TGTGCCAGCAGTGAGCGGGCAAACACCATATATTTT; CDR3aa: CASSERANTIYF